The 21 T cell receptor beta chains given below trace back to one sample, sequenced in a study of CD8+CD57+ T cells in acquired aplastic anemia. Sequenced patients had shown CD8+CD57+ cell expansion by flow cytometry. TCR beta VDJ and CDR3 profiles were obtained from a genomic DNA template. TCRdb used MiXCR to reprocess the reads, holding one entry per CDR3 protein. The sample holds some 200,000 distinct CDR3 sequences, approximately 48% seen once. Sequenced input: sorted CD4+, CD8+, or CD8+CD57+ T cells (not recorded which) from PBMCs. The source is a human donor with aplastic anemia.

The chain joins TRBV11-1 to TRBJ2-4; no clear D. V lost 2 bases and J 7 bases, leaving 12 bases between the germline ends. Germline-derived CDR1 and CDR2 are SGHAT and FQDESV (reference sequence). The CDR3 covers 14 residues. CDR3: CASSLSQASNIQYF. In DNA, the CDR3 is TGTGCCAGCAGCTTAAGTCAGGCCTCGAACATTCAGTACTTC.

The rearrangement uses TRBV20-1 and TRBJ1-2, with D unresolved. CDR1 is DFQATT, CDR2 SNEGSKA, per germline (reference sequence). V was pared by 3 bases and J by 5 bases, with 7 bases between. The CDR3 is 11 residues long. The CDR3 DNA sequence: TGCAGTGCTAGGGGAGGTTATGGCTACACCTTC. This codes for CSARGGYGYTF.

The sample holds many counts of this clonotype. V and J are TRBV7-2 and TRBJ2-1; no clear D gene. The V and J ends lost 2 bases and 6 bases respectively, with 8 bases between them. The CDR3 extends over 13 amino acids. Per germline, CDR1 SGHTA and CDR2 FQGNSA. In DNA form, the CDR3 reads TGTGCCAGCAGCTTACCACAACCCAATGAGCAGTTCTTC. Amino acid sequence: CASSLPQPNEQFF.

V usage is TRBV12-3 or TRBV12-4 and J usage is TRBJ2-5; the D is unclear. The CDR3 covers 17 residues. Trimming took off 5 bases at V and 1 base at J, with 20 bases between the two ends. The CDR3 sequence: CASSESPGRARQETQYF. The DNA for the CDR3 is TGTGCCAGCAGTGAGAGCCCCGGACGAGCACGCCAAGAGACCCAGTACTTC.

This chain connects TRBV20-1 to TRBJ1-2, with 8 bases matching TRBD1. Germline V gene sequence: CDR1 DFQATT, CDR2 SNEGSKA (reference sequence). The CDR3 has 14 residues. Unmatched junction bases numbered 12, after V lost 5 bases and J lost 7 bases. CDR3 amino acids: CSAPLGQGARGYTF. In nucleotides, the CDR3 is TGCAGTGCTCCCCTCGGGCAGGGGGCGCGTGGCTACACCTTC.

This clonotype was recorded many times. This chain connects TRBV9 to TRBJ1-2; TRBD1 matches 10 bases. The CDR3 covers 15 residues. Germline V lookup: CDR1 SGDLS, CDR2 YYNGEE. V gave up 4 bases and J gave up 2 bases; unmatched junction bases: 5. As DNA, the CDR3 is TGTGCCAGCAGCACCCGGACAGGGGGAAACTATGGCTACACCTTC. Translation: CASSTRTGGNYGYTF.

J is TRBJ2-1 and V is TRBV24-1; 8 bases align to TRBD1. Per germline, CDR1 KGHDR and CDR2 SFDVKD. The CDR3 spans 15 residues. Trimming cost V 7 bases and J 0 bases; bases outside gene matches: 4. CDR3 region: CATSARGRSYNEQFF. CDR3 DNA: TGTGCCACCAGCGCCAGGGGGCGCTCCTACAATGAGCAGTTCTTC.

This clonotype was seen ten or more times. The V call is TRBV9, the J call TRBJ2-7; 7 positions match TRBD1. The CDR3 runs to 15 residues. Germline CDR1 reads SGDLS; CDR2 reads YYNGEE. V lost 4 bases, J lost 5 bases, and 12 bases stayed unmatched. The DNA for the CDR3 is TGTGCCAGCAGCCCACTAACCGGGACAGAGGACGAGCAGTACTTC. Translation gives CASSPLTGTEDEQYF.

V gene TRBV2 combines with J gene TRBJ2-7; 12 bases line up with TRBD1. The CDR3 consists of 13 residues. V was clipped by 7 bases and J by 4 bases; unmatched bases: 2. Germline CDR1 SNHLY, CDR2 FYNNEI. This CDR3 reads CASKGQGAYEQYF. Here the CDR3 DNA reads TGTGCCAGCAAGGGACAGGGGGCATACGAGCAGTACTTC.

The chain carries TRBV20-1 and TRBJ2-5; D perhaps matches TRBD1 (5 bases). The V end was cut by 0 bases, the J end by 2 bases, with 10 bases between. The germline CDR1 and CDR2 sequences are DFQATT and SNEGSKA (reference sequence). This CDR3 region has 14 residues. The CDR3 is CSAREANRQETQYF. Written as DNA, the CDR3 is TGCAGTGCTAGAGAGGCGAACAGGCAAGAGACCCAGTACTTC.

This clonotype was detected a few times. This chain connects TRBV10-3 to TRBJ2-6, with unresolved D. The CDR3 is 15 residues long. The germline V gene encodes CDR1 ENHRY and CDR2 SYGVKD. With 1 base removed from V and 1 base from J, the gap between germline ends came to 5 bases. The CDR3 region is CAISELGSGANVLTF. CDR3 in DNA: TGTGCCATCAGTGAGTTGGGTTCTGGGGCCAACGTCCTGACTTTC.

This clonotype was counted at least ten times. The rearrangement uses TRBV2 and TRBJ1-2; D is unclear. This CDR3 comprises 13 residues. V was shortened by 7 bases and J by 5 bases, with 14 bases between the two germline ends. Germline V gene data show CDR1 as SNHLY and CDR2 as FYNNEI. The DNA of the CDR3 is TGTGCCAGCAAGTCGAGCGAGGGATATGGCTACACCTTC. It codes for CASKSSEGYGYTF.

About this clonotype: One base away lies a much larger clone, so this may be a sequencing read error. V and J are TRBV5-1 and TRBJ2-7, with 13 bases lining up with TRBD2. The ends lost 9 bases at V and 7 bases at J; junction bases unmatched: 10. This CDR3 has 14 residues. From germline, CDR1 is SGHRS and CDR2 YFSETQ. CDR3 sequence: CATQRTSGSGEQYF. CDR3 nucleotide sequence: TGCGCCACCCAACGGACTAGCGGGAGTGGTGAGCAGTACTTC.

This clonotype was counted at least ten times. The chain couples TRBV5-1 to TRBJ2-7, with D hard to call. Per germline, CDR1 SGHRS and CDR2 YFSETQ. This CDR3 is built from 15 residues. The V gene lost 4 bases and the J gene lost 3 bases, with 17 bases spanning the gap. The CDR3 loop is CASSRLGSEYYEQYF. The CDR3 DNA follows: TGCGCCAGCAGCCGGCTGGGGTCGGAGTACTACGAGCAGTACTTC.

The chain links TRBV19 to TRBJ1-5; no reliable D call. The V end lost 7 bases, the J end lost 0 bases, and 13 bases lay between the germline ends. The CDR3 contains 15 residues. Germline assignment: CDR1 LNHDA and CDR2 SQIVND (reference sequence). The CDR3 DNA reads TGTGCCAGTACCAACTCAGGATATAGCAATCAGCCCCAGCATTTT. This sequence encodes CASTNSGYSNQPQHF.

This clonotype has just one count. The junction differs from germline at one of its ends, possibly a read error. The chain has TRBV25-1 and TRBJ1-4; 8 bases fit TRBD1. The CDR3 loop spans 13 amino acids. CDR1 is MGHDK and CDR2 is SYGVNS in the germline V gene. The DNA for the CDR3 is TGTGCCAGCAGAAAACAGGGGGAGGTGAAAAACTGTTTT. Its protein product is CASRKQGEVKNCF.

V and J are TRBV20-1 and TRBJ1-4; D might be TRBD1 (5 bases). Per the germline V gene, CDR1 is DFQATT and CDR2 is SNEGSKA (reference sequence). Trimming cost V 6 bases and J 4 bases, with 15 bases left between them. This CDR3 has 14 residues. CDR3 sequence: CSARKTALNEKLFF. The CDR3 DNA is TGCAGTGCCAGAAAGACAGCGCTTAATGAAAAACTGTTTTTT.

For the CDR3, the DNA is TGTGCCAGCAGCTTGGCAGGGATAGAGACTGGGGCCAACGTCCTGACTTTC. It encodes CASSLAGIETGANVLTF. The chain couples TRBV11-1 to TRBJ2-6; D may be TRBD1 (5 bases). V gave up 3 bases and J gave up 2 bases, with 14 bases separating them. CDR3 size: 17 residues. Germline V CDR1 and CDR2: SGHAT, FQDESV (reference sequence).

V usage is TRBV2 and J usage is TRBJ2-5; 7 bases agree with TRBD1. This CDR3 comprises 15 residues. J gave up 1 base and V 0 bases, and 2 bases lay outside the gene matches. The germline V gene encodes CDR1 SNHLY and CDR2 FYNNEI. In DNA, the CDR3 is TGTGCCAGCAGTGAAGCGCGGACAGGCCAAGAGACCCAGTACTTC. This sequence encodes CASSEARTGQETQYF.

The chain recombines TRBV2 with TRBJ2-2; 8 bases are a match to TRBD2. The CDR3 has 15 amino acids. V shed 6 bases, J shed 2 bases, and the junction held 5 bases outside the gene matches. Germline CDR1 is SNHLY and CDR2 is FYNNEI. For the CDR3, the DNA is TGTGCCAGCAGCGGACTAGCTGATAACACCGGGGAGCTGTTTTTT. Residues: CASSGLADNTGELFF.

CDR3 bases: TGTGCCAGCACTCGGAGCCGCACAGATACGCAGTATTTT. Amino acids: CASTRSRTDTQYF. The chain combines TRBV7-8 with TRBJ2-3, with D hard to call. V was pared by 7 bases and J by 1 base, with 9 bases between. This CDR3 is built from 13 residues. Germline V gives CDR1 SGHVS, CDR2 FQNEAQ.